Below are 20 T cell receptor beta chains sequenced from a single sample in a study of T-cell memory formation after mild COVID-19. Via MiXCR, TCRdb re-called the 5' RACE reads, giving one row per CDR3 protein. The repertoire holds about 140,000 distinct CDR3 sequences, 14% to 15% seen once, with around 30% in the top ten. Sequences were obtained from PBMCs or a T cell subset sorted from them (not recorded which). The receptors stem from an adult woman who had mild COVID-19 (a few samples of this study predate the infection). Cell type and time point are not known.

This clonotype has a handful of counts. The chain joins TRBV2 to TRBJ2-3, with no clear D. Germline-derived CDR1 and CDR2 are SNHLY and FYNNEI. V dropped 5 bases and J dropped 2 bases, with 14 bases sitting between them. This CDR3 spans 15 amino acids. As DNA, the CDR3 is TGTGCCAGCAGTCCCCAGGTTTCAAACACAGATACGCAGTATTTT. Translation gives CASSPQVSNTDTQYF.

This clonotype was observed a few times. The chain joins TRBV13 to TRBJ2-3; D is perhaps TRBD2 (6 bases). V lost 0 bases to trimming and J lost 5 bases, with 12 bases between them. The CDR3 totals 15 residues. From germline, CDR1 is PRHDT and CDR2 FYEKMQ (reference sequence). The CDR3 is CASSLGLKGGDTQYF. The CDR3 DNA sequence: TGTGCCAGCAGCTTAGGCCTGAAGGGAGGAGATACGCAGTATTTT.

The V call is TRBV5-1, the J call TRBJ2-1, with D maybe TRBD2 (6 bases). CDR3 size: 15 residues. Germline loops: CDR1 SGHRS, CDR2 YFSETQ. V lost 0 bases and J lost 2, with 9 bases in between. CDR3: CASSLAGGAYNEQFF. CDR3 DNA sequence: TGCGCCAGCAGCTTGGCGGGCGGGGCCTACAATGAGCAGTTCTTC.

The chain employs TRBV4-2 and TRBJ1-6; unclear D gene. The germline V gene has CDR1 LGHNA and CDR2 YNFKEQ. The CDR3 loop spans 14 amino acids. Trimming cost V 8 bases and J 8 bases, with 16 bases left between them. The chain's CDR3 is CASRSFRGDSPLHF. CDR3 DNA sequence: TGTGCCAGCCGCTCCTTCCGGGGAGATTCACCCCTCCACTTT.

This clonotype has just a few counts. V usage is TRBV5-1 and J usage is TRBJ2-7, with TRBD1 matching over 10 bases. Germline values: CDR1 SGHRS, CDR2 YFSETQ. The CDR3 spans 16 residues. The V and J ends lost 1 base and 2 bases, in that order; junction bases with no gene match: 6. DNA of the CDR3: TGCGCCAGCAGCTTGTGGGGGACAGGGGATACCTACGAGCAGTACTTC. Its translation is CASSLWGTGDTYEQYF.

Here the CDR3 reads CASSVASIGTEDGYTF. CDR3 DNA: TGTGCCAGCAGCGTAGCCAGTATTGGGACAGAAGATGGCTACACCTTC. The chain carries TRBV9 and TRBJ1-2; 7 nucleotides align to TRBD1. The CDR3 covers 16 residues. The ends lost 0 bases at V and 6 bases at J; junction bases unmatched: 11. CDR1 and CDR2 from the germline V gene are SGDLS and YYNGEE.

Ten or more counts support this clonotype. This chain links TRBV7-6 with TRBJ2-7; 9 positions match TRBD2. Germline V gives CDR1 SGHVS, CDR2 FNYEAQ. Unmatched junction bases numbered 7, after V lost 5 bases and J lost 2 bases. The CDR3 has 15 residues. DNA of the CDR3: TGTGCCAGCAGCCAGGGTAGCGGGGGAACCTACGAGCAGTACTTC. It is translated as CASSQGSGGTYEQYF.

The CDR3 DNA sequence: TGTGCCAGTCGTAACCCGGGACAGGGTTCCCAGCCCCAGCATTTT. Residues: CASRNPGQGSQPQHF. V gene TRBV19 combines with J gene TRBJ1-5, with TRBD1 matching over 9 bases. Germline assignment: CDR1 LNHDA and CDR2 SQIVND (reference sequence). J lost 7 bases, V lost 8 bases, and 12 bases had no gene match. There are 15 residues in the CDR3.

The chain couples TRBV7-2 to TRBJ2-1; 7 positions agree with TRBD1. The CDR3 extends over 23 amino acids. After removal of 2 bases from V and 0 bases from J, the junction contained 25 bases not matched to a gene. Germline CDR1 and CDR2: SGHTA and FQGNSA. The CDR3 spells CASSLTYLTITGAGGSSYNEQFF. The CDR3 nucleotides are TGTGCCAGCAGCTTAACTTATCTCACGATCACCGGGGCAGGGGGAAGCTCCTACAATGAGCAGTTCTTC.

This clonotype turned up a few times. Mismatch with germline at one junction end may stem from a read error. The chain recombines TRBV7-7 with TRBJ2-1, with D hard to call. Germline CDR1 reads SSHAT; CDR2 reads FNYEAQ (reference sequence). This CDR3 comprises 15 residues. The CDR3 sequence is CASSPGDGTYNEQFF. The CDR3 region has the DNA TGTGCTAGCAGCCCGGGTGACGGAACCTACAATGAGCAGTTCTTC.

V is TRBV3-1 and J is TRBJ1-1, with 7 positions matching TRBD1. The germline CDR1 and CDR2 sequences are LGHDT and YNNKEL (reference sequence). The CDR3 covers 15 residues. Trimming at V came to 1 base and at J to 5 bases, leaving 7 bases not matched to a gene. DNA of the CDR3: TGTGCCAGCAGCCAAGGGAAAAGGGGGCAAACTGAAGCTTTCTTT. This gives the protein CASSQGKRGQTEAFF.

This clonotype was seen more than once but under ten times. Written as DNA, the CDR3 is TGCAGTGCTAGAGTTGGAACGGGTGCCTACAATGAGCAGTTCTTC. Amino acid sequence: CSARVGTGAYNEQFF. The chain couples TRBV20-1 to TRBJ2-1; the D is unclear. The CDR3 consists of 15 residues. Looked up from germline, CDR1 is DFQATT and CDR2 is SNEGSKA (reference sequence). V was shortened by 1 base and J by 2 bases, with 12 bases between the two germline ends.

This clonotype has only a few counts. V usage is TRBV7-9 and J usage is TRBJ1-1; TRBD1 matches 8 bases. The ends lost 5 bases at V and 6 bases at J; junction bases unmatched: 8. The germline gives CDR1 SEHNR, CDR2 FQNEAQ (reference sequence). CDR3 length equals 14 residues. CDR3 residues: CASSPRTGRAEAFF. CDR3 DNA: TGTGCCAGCAGCCCTAGGACAGGGCGAGCTGAAGCTTTCTTT.

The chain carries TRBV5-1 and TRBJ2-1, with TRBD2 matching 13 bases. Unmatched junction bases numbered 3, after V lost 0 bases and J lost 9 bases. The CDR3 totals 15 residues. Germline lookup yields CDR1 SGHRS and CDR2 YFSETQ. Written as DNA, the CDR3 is TGCGCCAGCAGCTTGGGACTAGCGGGAGGTATTGAGCAGTTCTTC. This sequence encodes CASSLGLAGGIEQFF.

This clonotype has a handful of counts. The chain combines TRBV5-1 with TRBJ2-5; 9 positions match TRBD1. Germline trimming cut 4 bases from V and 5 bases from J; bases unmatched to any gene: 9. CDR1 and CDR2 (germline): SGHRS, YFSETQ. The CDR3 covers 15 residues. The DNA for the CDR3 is TGCGCCAGCAGCCAAACGGACAGGGGCTGGGAGACCCAGTACTTC. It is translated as CASSQTDRGWETQYF.

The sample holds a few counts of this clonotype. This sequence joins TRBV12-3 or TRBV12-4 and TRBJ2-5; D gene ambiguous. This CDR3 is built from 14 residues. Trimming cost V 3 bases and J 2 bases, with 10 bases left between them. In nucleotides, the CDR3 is TGTGCCAGCAGTTTTCGTGCGGTTCAAGAGACCCAGTACTTC. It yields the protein CASSFRAVQETQYF.

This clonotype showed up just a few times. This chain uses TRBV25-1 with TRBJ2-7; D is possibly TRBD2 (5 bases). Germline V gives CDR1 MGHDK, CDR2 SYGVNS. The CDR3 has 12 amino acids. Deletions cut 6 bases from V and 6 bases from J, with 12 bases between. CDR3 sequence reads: CASSGGVVEQYF. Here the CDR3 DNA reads TGTGCCAGCAGCGGAGGTGTAGTCGAGCAGTACTTC.

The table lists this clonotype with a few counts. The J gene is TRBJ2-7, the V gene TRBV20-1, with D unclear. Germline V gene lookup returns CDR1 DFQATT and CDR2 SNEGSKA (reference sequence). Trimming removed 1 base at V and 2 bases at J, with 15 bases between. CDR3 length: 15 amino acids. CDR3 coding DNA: TGCAGTGCTAGAGTTTGGCGGCTGCCCACCTACGAGCAGTACTTC. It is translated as CSARVWRLPTYEQYF.

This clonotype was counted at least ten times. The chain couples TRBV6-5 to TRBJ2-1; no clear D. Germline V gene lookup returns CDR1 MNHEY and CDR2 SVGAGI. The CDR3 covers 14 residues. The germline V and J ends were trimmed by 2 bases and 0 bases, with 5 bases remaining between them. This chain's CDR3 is CASSYGISYNEQFF. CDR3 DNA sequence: TGTGCCAGCAGTTACGGAATCTCCTACAATGAGCAGTTCTTC.

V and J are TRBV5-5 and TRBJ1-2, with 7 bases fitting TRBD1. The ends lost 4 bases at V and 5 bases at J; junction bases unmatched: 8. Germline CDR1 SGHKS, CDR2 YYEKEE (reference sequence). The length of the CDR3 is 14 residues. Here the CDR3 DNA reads TGTGCCAGCAGCGAGGGACAGATCGGGTATGGCTACACCTTC. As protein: CASSEGQIGYGYTF.